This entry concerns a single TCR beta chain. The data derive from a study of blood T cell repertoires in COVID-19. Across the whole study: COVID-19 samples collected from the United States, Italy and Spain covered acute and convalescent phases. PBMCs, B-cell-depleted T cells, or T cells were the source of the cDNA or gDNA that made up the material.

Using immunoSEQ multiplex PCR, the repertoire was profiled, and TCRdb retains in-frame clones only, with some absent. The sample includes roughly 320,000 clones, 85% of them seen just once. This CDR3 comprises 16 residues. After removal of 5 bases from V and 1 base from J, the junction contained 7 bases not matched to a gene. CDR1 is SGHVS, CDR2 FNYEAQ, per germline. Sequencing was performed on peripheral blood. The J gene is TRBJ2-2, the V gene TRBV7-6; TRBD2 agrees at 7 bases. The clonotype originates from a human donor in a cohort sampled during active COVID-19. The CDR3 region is CASSPTGRGNTGELFF. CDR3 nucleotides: TGTGCCAGCAGCCCCACGGGGAGGGGGAACACCGGGGAGCTGTTTTTT.